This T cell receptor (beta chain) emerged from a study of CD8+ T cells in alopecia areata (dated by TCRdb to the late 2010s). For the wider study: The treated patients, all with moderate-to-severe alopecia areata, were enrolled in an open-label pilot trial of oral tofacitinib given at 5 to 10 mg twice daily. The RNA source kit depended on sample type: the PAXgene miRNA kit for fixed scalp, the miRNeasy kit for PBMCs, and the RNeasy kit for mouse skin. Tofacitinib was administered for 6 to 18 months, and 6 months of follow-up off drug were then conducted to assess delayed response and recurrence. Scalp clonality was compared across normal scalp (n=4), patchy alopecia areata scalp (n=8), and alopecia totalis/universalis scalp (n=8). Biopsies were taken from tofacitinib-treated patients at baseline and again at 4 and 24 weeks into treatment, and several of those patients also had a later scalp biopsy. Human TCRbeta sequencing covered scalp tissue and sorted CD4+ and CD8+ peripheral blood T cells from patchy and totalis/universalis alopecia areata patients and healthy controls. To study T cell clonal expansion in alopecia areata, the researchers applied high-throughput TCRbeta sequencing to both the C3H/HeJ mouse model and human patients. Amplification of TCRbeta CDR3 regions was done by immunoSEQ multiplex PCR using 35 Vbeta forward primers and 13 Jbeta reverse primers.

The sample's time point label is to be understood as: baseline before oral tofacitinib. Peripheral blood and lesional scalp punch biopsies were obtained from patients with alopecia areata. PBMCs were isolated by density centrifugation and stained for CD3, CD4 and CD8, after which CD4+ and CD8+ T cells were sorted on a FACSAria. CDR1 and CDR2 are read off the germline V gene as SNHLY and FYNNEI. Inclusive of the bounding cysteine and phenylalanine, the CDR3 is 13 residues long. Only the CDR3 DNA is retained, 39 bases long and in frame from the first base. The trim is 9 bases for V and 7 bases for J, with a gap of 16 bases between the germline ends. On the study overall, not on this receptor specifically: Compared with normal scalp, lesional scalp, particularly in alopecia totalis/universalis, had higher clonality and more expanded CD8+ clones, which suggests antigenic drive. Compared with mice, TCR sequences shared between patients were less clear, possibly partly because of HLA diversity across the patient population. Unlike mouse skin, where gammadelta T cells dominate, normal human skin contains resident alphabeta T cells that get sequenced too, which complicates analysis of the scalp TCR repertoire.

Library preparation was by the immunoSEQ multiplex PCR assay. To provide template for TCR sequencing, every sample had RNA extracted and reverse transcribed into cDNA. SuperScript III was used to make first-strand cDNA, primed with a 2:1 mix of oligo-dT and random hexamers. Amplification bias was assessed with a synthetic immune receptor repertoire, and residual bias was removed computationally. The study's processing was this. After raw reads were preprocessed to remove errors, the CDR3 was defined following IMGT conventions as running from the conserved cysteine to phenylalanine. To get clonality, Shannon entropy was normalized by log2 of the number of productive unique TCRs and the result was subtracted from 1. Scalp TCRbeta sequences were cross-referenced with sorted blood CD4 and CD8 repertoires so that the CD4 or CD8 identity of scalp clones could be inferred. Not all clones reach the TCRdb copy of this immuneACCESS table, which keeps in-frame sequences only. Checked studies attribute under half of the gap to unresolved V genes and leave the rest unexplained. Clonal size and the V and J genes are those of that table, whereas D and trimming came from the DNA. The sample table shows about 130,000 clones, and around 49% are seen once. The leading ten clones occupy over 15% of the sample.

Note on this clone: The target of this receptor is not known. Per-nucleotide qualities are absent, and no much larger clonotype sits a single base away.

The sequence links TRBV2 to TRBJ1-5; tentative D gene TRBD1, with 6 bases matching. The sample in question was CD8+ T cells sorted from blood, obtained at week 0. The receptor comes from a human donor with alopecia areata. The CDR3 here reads CASEGTGRQPQHF. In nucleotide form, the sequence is TGTGCCAGTGAAGGCACAGGGAGACAGCCCCAGCATTTT.